Reported below is one TCR beta chain. The data were taken from a study of T cells in Graves' hyperthyroidism and ophthalmopathy. Using RNA transcripts as the source, TCR beta CDR3 regions were amplified. HTBI primers were used for first-round RT-PCR of the TCR CDR3. TCRdb redid the calling of the multiplex PCR reads with MiXCR, one entry per CDR3 protein. Of over 550,000 distinct CDR3 sequences in the sample, 16% were seen once. The CDR3 has 15 amino acids. V was pared by 5 bases and J by 6 bases, with 7 bases of the junction left unmatched. Per germline, CDR1 LNHNV and CDR2 YYDKDF (reference sequence).

The V and J genes are TRBV15 and TRBJ1-2, with 12 bases that match TRBD1. Sequencing used blood. This clonotype originated in a woman aged 18-29 years with Graves' hyperthyroidism. The CDR3 loop reads CATSPQGQGADGYTF. Here the CDR3 DNA reads TGTGCCACCAGCCCCCAGGGACAGGGGGCAGATGGCTACACCTTC.